This TCR beta chain was observed in a study of blood T cell repertoires in COVID-19. Study summary: Samples of COVID-19 (acute and convalescent) were obtained from the United States, Italy and Spain. The cDNA or gDNA used as material had been derived from T cells, B-cell-depleted T cells, or PBMCs.

V lost 6 bases and J lost 6; bases outside the gene matches: 7. Germline-derived CDR1 and CDR2 are SGHNT and YENEEA. The length of the CDR3 is 15 residues. Original analysis: Amplified reference gene primers provided the basis for estimating nucleated cell counts. Only in-frame clones appear in the TCRdb table, and some are missing; sequencing was by immunoSEQ multiplex PCR. The DNA gave D and trimming, while V, J and clone size come from that table. The sample contains roughly 200,000 clones, approximately 90% of which appear only once. Material: peripheral blood. The chain recombines TRBV11-3 with TRBJ2-2; 10 positions agree with TRBD2. This TCR came from a woman younger than 35 who had recovered from COVID-19. CDR3 nucleotides: TGTGCCAGCAGACACGCGCTAGCGGGAGCCGGGGAGCTGTTTTTT. It codes for CASRHALAGAGELFF.